This T cell receptor beta chain was retrieved from a study of T cell responses to AZD1222 COVID-19 vaccine. Overall study results and limits: Repertoire sampling occurred only after the peak T cell response. The donor cohort was predominantly white British with a female majority, and clonal diversity may have been underestimated. Only a handful of AZD1222 recipients, more than 5 in all, had baseline seropositivity.

CDR3 length equals 14 residues. Trimming shortened V by 2 bases and J by 0 bases, and 8 bases separated the two germline ends. Germline loops: CDR1 SGDLS, CDR2 YYNGEE. The study pooled second doses at about 4 or about 12 weeks. Assay: immunoSEQ multiplex PCR; the TCRdb copy retains only in-frame clones and omits some. The sample comprises tens of thousands of clones, around 90% of which are singletons, and about 5% rests with the top ten. As regards this clone: Its target is unknown.

The sequencing here drew on peripheral blood, taken 28 days after the second AZD1222 dose. The chain couples TRBV9 to TRBJ1-1; no reliable D call. This TCR was recovered from an adult who received the AZD1222 COVID-19 vaccine. The CDR3 sequence is CASSVNTLNTEAFF. The CDR3 nucleotides are TGTGCCAGCAGCGTGAACACCTTGAACACTGAAGCTTTCTTT.